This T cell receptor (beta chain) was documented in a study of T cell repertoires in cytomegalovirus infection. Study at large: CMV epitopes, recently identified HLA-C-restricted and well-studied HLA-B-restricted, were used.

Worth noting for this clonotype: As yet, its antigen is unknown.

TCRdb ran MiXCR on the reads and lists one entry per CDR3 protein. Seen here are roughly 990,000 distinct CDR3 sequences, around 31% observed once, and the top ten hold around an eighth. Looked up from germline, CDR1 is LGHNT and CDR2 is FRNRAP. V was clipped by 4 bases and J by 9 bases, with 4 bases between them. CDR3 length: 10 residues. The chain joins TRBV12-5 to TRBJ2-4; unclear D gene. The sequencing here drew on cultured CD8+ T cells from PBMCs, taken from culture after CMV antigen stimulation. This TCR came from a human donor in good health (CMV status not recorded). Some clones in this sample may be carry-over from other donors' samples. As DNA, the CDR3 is TGTGCTAGTGGTTCCAGCATTCAGTACTTC. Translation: CASGSSIQYF.